One sample yielded the 14 T cell receptor beta chains listed below, sequenced in a study of blood T cell repertoires in COVID-19. Sequencing was performed with immunoSEQ multiplex PCR; in TCRdb, only in-frame clones are kept and a portion is missing. The repertoire has approximately 78,000 clones, over 80% of them found once; the top ten carry 15% to 20%. The source material was peripheral blood. These receptors all come from a woman older than 75 with acute or convalescent COVID-19.

The CDR3 DNA follows: TGTGCCAGCAGCGTAACCCCACAAGGACTAGCGGAGACCCAGTACTTC. Its protein is CASSVTPQGLAETQYF. The J gene is TRBJ2-5, the V gene TRBV9, with 9 bases identical to TRBD2. The CDR3 has 16 amino acids. The V segment lost 1 base and the J segment 5 bases; nucleotides outside the gene matches: 9. The germline V gene has CDR1 SGDLS and CDR2 YYNGEE.

The chain joins TRBV5-1 to TRBJ1-2; the match to TRBD1 covers 8 bases. The junction had 9 bases not matched to a gene; V was cut back by 0 bases and J by 8 bases. Germline-derived CDR1 and CDR2 are SGHRS and YFSETQ. CDR3 length: 15 residues. This CDR3 is CASSLDSGGSYGYTF. The DNA for the CDR3 is TGCGCCAGCAGCTTGGACTCAGGGGGCTCTTACGGCTACACCTTC.

The genes are TRBV20-1 and TRBJ2-5; D unresolved. The germline CDR1 and CDR2 sequences are DFQATT and SNEGSKA (reference sequence). CDR3 length equals 10 residues. Trimming shortened V by 3 bases and J by 4 bases, and 3 bases separated the two germline ends. CDR3 sequence (DNA): TGCAGTGCTAGGAGAGAGACCCAGTACTTC. As protein: CSARRETQYF.

This clone was observed a handful of times. The V gene is TRBV11-2, the J gene TRBJ2-2, with a weak D call TRBD1 (6 bases). Germline assignment: CDR1 SGHAT and CDR2 FQNNGV. Trimming shortened V by 6 bases and J by 4 bases, and 15 bases separated the two germline ends. The CDR3 sequence is 15 residues long. CDR3 loop: CASSPGASSTGELFF. Written as DNA, the CDR3 is TGTGCCAGCAGTCCAGGGGCTTCAAGCACCGGGGAGCTGTTTTTT.

The CDR3 bases are TGTGCCAGCAGCCAAGGGACAGGGCGAGGCTACACCTTC. The encoded protein is CASSQGTGRGYTF. J is TRBJ1-2 and V is TRBV3-1 (or the pseudogene TRBV3-2); 8 bases match TRBD1. Germline V gene sequence: CDR1 LGHDT, CDR2 YNNKEL (reference sequence). With V trimmed by 1 base and J by 8 bases, 3 bases remained unmatched. The CDR3 runs 13 residues.

This clone was counted a few times. The V and J genes are TRBV19 and TRBJ1-5, with 8 bases identical to TRBD1. This CDR3 contains 15 residues. Germline V gene sequence: CDR1 LNHDA, CDR2 SQIVND (reference sequence). V gave up 3 bases and J gave up 3 bases; unmatched junction bases: 4. Here the CDR3 reads CASSIDRGYNQPQHF. Here the CDR3 DNA reads TGTGCCAGTAGTATTGACAGGGGATACAATCAGCCCCAGCATTTT.

The chain joins TRBV5-5 to TRBJ2-5; D perhaps matches TRBD2 (6 bases). The CDR3 runs to 15 residues. Germline V gene sequence: CDR1 SGHKS, CDR2 YYEKEE (reference sequence). V gave up 5 bases and J gave up 6 bases, with 20 bases separating them. CDR3 coding DNA: TGTGCCAGCAGAAAAACCACCGGGGGAGAGAAGACCCAGTACTTC. Translating gives CASRKTTGGEKTQYF.

This chain links TRBV25-1 with TRBJ2-7; TRBD2 aligns across 11 bases. Trimming removed 5 bases from V and 2 bases from J; junction bases left unmatched: 11. Germline loops: CDR1 MGHDK, CDR2 SYGVNS. The CDR3 consists of 17 residues. The CDR3 sequence: CASSKNQGTSGTYEQYF. DNA for the CDR3: TGTGCCAGCAGTAAAAACCAAGGGACTAGCGGAACCTACGAGCAGTACTTC.

The V call is TRBV9, the J call TRBJ2-5, with D perhaps TRBD1 (5 bases). CDR3 length: 13 residues. Trimming removed 2 bases at V and 5 bases at J, with 10 bases between. In germline, CDR1 is SGDLS, CDR2 YYNGEE. CDR3 region: CASSVADMETQYF. As DNA, the CDR3 is TGTGCCAGCAGCGTGGCGGACATGGAGACCCAGTACTTC.

The rearrangement joins TRBV9 to TRBJ2-5, with 7 bases aligning to TRBD1. This CDR3 contains 16 residues. Trimming at V came to 4 bases and at J to 2 bases, leaving 11 bases not matched to a gene. CDR1 and CDR2 (germline): SGDLS, YYNGEE. As DNA, the CDR3 is TGTGCCAGCAGCCCTTCCCCAAGGACAGGACAAGAGACCCAGTACTTC. This codes for CASSPSPRTGQETQYF.

This sequence joins TRBV18 and TRBJ2-3, with a tentative D call TRBD2 (6 bases). Deletions cut 0 bases from V and 4 bases from J, with 14 bases between. The CDR3 contains 16 residues. Germline values: CDR1 KGHSH, CDR2 LQKENI. The CDR3 nucleotides read TGTGCCAGCTCACCACCGGTCGGTAGCGGTTCAGATACGCAGTATTTT. Protein sequence: CASSPPVGSGSDTQYF.

This sequence joins TRBV19 and TRBJ2-3, with 7 bases aligning to TRBD2. The CDR3 has 14 residues. The V gene's germline CDR1 is LNHDA and CDR2 SQIVND (reference sequence). J gave up 4 bases and V 8 bases, and 9 bases lay outside the gene matches. The CDR3 region is CASPTSQPSDTQYF. CDR3 bases: TGTGCCAGTCCGACTAGCCAGCCATCAGATACGCAGTATTTT.

J is TRBJ2-5 and V is TRBV30, with 10 bases fitting TRBD1. This CDR3 has 16 amino acids. V trimming: 4 bases; J trimming: 5 bases; junction bases outside the gene matches: 13. From germline, CDR1 is GTSNPN and CDR2 SVGIG (reference sequence). The CDR3 DNA reads TGTGCCTGGATCCCCCCAGGGACAGGGGAGGTGGAGACCCAGTACTTC. It encodes CAWIPPGTGEVETQYF.

This clone came up once. This sequence joins TRBV5-1 and TRBJ2-7; D perhaps matches TRBD2 (6 bases). CDR1 and CDR2 (germline): SGHRS, YFSETQ. Between the trimmed V and J ends, which lost 5 bases and 0 bases, there was a span of 12 bases. This CDR3 comprises 14 residues. DNA of the CDR3: TGCGCCAGCAGACCGGGGGAGAGCTCCTACGAGCAGTACTTC. This codes for CASRPGESSYEQYF.